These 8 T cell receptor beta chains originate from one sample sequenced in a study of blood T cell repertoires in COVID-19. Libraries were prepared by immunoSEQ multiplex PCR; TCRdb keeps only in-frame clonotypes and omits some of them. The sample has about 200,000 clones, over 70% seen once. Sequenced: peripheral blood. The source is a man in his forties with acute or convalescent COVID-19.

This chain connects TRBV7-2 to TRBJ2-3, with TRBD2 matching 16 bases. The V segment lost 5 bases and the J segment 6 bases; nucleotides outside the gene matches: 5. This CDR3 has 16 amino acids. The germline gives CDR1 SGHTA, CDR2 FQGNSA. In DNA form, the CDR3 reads TGTGCCAGCAGCAAGGGACTAGCGGGAGGGGGGGATACGCAGTATTTT. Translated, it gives CASSKGLAGGGDTQYF. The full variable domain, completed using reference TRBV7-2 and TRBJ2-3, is GAGVSQSPSNKVTEKGKDVELRCDPISGHTALYWYRQSLGQGLEFLIYFQGNSAPDKSGLPSDRFSAERTGGSVSTLTIQRTQQEDSAVYLCASSKGLAGGGDTQYFGPGTRLTVL.

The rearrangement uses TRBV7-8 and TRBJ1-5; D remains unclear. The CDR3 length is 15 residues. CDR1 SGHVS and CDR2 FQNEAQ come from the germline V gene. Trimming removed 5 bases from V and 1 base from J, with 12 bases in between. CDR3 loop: CASSPDTYSNQPQHF. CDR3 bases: TGTGCCAGCAGCCCCGACACGTACAGCAATCAGCCCCAGCATTTT.

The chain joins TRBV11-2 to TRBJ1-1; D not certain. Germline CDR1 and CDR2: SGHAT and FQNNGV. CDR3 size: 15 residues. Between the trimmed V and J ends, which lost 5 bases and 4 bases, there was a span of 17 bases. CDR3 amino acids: CASSRSMGQSTEAFF. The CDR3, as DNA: TGTGCCAGCAGCAGAAGTATGGGCCAGTCCACTGAAGCTTTCTTT.

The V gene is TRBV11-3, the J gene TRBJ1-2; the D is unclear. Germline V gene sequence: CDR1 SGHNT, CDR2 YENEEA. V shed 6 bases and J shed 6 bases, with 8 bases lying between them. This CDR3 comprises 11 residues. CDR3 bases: TGTGCCAGCAGGGAGTGGGATGGCTACACCTTC. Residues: CASREWDGYTF. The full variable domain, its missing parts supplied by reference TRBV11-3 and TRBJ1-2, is EAGVVQSPRYKIIEKKQPVAFWCNPISGHNTLYWYLQNLGQGPELLIRYENEEAVDDSQLPKDRFSAERLKGVDSTLKIQPAELGDSAVYLCASREWDGYTFGSGTRLTVV.

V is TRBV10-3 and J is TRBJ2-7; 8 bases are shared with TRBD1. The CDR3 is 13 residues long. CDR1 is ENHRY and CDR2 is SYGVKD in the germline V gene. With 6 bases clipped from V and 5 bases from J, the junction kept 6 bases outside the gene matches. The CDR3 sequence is CAISRQGNDEQYF. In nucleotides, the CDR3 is TGTGCCATCAGCCGACAGGGGAACGACGAGCAGTACTTC.

CDR3 region: CASSPGLAMENEQFF. As DNA, the CDR3 is TGTGCCAGCAGCCCGGGACTAGCGATGGAGAATGAGCAGTTCTTC. The chain links TRBV5-5 to TRBJ2-1, with 10 bases lining up with TRBD2. Germline loops: CDR1 SGHKS, CDR2 YYEKEE (reference sequence). The CDR3 runs to 15 residues. Trimming took 4 bases from V and 7 from J; bases not matched to a gene: 8.

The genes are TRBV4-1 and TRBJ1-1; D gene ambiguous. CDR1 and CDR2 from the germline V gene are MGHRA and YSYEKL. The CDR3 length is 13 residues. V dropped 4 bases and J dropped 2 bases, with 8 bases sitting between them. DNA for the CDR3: TGCGCCAGCAGCCCTGTGACTAACACTGAAGCTTTCTTT. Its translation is CASSPVTNTEAFF.

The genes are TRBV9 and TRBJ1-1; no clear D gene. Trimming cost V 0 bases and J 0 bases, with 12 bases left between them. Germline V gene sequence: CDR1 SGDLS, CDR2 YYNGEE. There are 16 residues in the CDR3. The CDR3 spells CASSVGARLMNTEAFF. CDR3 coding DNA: TGTGCCAGCAGCGTAGGTGCCAGGCTGATGAACACTGAAGCTTTCTTT.